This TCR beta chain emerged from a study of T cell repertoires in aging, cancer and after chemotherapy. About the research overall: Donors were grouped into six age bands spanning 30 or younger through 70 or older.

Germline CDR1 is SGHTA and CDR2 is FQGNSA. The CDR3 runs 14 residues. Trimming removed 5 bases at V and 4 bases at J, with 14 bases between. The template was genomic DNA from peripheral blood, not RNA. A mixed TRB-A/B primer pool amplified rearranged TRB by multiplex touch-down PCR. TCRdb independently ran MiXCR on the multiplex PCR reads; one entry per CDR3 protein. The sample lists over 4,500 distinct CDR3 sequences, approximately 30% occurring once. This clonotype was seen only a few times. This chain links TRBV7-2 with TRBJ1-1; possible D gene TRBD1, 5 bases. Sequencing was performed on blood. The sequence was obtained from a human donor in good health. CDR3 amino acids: CASSRGSRSTEAFF. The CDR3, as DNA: TGTGCCAGCAGCCGGGGGTCCCGTTCCACTGAAGCTTTCTTT.